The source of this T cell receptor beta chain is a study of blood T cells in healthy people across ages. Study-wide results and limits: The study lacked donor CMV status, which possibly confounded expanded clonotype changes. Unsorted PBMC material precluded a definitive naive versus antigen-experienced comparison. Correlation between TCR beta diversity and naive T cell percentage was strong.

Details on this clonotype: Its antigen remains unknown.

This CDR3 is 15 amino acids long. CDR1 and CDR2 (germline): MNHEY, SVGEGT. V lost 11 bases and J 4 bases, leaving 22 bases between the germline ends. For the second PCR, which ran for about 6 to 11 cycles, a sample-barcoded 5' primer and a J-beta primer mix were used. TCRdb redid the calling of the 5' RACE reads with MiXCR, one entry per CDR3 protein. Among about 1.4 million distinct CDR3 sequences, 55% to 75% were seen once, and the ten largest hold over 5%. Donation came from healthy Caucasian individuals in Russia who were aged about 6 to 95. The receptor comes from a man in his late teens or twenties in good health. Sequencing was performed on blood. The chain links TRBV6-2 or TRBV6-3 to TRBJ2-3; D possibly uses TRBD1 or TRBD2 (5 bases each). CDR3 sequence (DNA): TGTGCCTCTGGGACGGCGCACCTCGGGGCAGATACGCAGTATTTT. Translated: CASGTAHLGADTQYF.